This T cell receptor (beta chain) was found in a study of blood T cell repertoires in COVID-19. The repertoire was sequenced with immunoSEQ multiplex PCR; TCRdb's copy has only in-frame clones and lacks some. The repertoire holds 170,000 or so clones, with approximately 90% as singletons. Germline trimming cut 3 bases from V and 5 bases from J; bases unmatched to any gene: 6. This CDR3 has 15 residues. CDR1 is KGHSH and CDR2 is LQKENI in the germline V gene. Sequencing used peripheral blood. This clonotype originated in a woman aged 18-29 years who had recovered from COVID-19. The chain uses TRBV18 and TRBJ1-5, with TRBD1 matching 8 bases. In nucleotides, the CDR3 is TGTGCCAGCTCACCCCTCAGGGGGCGAGATCAGCCCCAGCATTTT. Amino acids: CASSPLRGRDQPQHF.